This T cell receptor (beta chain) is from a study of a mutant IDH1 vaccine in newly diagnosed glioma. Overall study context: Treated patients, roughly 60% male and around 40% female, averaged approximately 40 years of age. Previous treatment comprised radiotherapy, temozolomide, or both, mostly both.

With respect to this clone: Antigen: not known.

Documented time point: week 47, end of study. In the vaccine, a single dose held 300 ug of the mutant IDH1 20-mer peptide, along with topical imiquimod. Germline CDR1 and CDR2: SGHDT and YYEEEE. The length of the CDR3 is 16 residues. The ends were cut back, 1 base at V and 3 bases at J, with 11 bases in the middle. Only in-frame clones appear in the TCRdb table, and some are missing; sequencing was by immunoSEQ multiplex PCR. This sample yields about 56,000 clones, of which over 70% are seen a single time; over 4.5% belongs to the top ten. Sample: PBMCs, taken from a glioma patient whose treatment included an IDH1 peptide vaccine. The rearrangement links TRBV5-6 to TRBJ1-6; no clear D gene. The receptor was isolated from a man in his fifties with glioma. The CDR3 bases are TGTGCCAGCAGCTTGTCCCAAGGGAACTATAATTCACCCCTCCACTTT. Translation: CASSLSQGNYNSPLHF.